A single sample gave rise to the 22 T cell receptor beta chains below, sequenced in a study of T cell responses to AZD1222 COVID-19 vaccine. Libraries were prepared by immunoSEQ multiplex PCR; TCRdb keeps only in-frame clonotypes and omits some of them. The top ten hold about 8.1% of the sample, which has roughly 110,000 clones, roughly 90% seen once. The specimen was peripheral blood, collected 28 days after the second AZD1222 dose. These receptors all stem from an adult who received the AZD1222 COVID-19 vaccine.

This clone was detected once. The V and J genes are TRBV7-9 and TRBJ1-1; TRBD1 aligns across 11 bases. From germline, CDR1 is SEHNR and CDR2 FQNEAQ (reference sequence). V dropped 5 bases and J dropped 0; count of bases not matched to a gene: 8. The CDR3 is made up of 17 amino acids. The CDR3 coding sequence is TGTGCCAGCAGCCCATCCCTGGACAGGGGGCTGAACACTGAAGCTTTCTTT. Translating it yields CASSPSLDRGLNTEAFF.

The rearrangement uses TRBV7-3 and TRBJ2-3; 11 nucleotides line up with TRBD2. This CDR3 spans 15 amino acids. Germline values: CDR1 SGHTA, CDR2 FQGTGA. The ends lost 5 bases at V and 1 base at J; junction bases unmatched: 2. The CDR3 here is CASSPLAGGTDTQYF. The CDR3 DNA follows: TGTGCCAGCAGCCCACTAGCGGGGGGCACAGATACGCAGTATTTT.

V usage is TRBV19 and J usage is TRBJ1-4, with 7 bases aligning to TRBD1. The ends lost 4 bases at V and 3 bases at J; junction bases unmatched: 5. The germline V gene has CDR1 LNHDA and CDR2 SQIVND (reference sequence). There are 15 residues in the CDR3. This CDR3 reads CASSTTGTANEKLFF. CDR3 in DNA: TGTGCCAGTAGTACCACCGGGACAGCTAATGAAAAACTGTTTTTT. Combining the CDR3 with reference TRBV19 and TRBJ1-4 gives the whole variable domain DGGITQSPKYLFRKEGQNVTLSCEQNLNHDAMYWYRQDPGQGLRLIYYSQIVNDFQKGDIAEGYSVSREKKESFPLTVTSAQKNPTAFYLCASSTTGTANEKLFFGSGTQLSVL.

CDR3 nucleotides: TGTGCCTGGAGTGGTACCGTTACGGCTTTCTTT. As protein: CAWSGTVTAFF. This chain links TRBV30 with TRBJ1-1; D not certain. CDR1 is GTSNPN, CDR2 SVGIG, per germline (reference sequence). Trimming left V 1 base short and J 11 bases short, with 11 bases between. There are 11 residues in the CDR3.

The V and J genes are TRBV7-2 and TRBJ2-7, with 10 bases identical to TRBD2. Trimming removed 5 bases from V and 4 bases from J; junction bases left unmatched: 14. CDR3 length equals 17 residues. The germline V gene encodes CDR1 SGHTA and CDR2 FQGNSA. The CDR3 bases are TGTGCCAGCAGCCTCCTAGGTAGGACTAGCGGAACATACGAGCAGTACTTC. As protein: CASSLLGRTSGTYEQYF.

The rearrangement links TRBV3-1 (or the pseudogene TRBV3-2) to TRBJ2-1, with D tentatively TRBD2 (6 bases). Trimming removed 2 bases at V and 8 bases at J, with 16 bases between. CDR1 is LGHDT and CDR2 is YNNKEL in the germline V gene (reference sequence). The CDR3 has 15 amino acids. The CDR3 loop is CASSQWLGTGDEQFF. The CDR3 nucleotides read TGTGCCAGCAGCCAATGGCTTGGGACTGGGGATGAGCAGTTCTTC.

CDR3 protein: CATSREFTGNTIYF. As DNA, the CDR3 is TGTGCCACCAGCAGAGAGTTTACCGGAAACACCATATATTTT. The chain links TRBV15 to TRBJ1-3; D is ambiguous. Deletions cut 0 bases from V and 4 bases from J, with 7 bases between. Germline-derived CDR1 and CDR2 are LNHNV and YYDKDF (reference sequence). The CDR3 sequence is 14 residues long.

V and J are TRBV9 and TRBJ1-4; a possible D gene is TRBD1 (5 bases). Germline CDR1 and CDR2: SGDLS and YYNGEE. This CDR3 is built from 16 residues. The V end lost 4 bases, the J end lost 6 bases, and 19 bases lay between the germline ends. The CDR3 DNA follows: TGTGCCAGCAGCAACCCGGCTGGGGGAAGCTATGAAAAACTGTTTTTT. As protein: CASSNPAGGSYEKLFF.

The chain joins TRBV5-1 to TRBJ2-7, with D uncertain. Per germline, CDR1 SGHRS and CDR2 YFSETQ. The CDR3 length is 14 residues. Trimming cost V 4 bases and J 3 bases, with 14 bases left between them. The chain's CDR3 is CASSLDTLGYEQYF. CDR3 DNA: TGCGCCAGCAGCCTAGACACCCTGGGCTACGAGCAGTACTTC.

This rearrangement joins TRBV4-1 to TRBJ1-2; 7 positions match TRBD1. With V trimmed by 0 bases and J by 5 bases, 0 bases remained unmatched. CDR1 MGHRA and CDR2 YSYEKL come from the germline V gene. The CDR3 extends over 13 amino acids. CDR3 sequence reads: CASSQETGYGYTF. In DNA form, the CDR3 reads TGCGCCAGCAGCCAAGAGACAGGGTATGGCTACACCTTC.

This sequence joins TRBV4-2 and TRBJ1-6, with D unclear. This CDR3 region has 14 residues. With 0 bases removed from V and 6 bases from J, the gap between germline ends came to 6 bases. The germline V gene encodes CDR1 LGHNA and CDR2 YNFKEQ. DNA of the CDR3: TGTGCCAGCAGCCAAGATCGGGGTAATTCACCCCTCCACTTT. Translated, it gives CASSQDRGNSPLHF.

This clone showed up just once. The chain joins TRBV6-5 to TRBJ2-7; 7 nucleotides agree with TRBD1. CDR1 is MNHEY and CDR2 is SVGAGI in the germline V gene. After removal of 5 bases from V and 2 bases from J, the junction contained 6 bases not matched to a gene. CDR3 length: 14 amino acids. CDR3 region: CASSPRQGPYEQYF. The CDR3 DNA sequence: TGTGCCAGCAGTCCCCGACAGGGTCCCTACGAGCAGTACTTC.

The chain recombines TRBV24-1 with TRBJ1-5; D call uncertain. Trimming pared 4 bases from V and 4 bases from J, leaving 10 bases between. Germline V lookup: CDR1 KGHDR, CDR2 SFDVKD. The CDR3 length is 14 residues. The CDR3 loop reads CATSDGSPNQPQHF. For the CDR3, the DNA is TGTGCCACCAGTGACGGGTCGCCTAATCAGCCCCAGCATTTT.

The genes are TRBV11-3 and TRBJ2-1, with D maybe TRBD2 (6 bases). Trimming shortened V by 2 bases and J by 10 bases, and 15 bases separated the two germline ends. Germline lookup yields CDR1 SGHNT and CDR2 YENEEA. This CDR3 contains 14 residues. The CDR3 spells CASSLFLGSGEQFF. The CDR3 DNA reads as TGTGCCAGCAGCTTATTCCTCGGGAGTGGAGAGCAGTTCTTC.

The chain is built from TRBV7-2 and TRBJ2-3; TRBD2 agrees at 7 bases. Per the germline V gene, CDR1 is SGHTA and CDR2 is FQGNSA. CDR3 length: 15 amino acids. Trimming at V came to 6 bases and at J to 4 bases, leaving 10 bases not matched to a gene. The CDR3 is CASSWGGTRADTQYF. The DNA for the CDR3 is TGTGCCAGCAGTTGGGGGGGAACAAGGGCAGATACGCAGTATTTT.

The gene calls are TRBV24-1 and TRBJ2-4; D is possibly TRBD2 (5 bases). The CDR3 contains 14 residues. Germline CDR1 KGHDR, CDR2 SFDVKD. The V end lost 0 bases, the J end lost 6 bases, and 8 bases lay between the germline ends. The CDR3 spells CATSDLSGGNIQYF. The CDR3 nucleotides read TGTGCCACCAGTGATTTGAGCGGCGGAAACATTCAGTACTTC.

The chain is built from TRBV7-3 and TRBJ1-2, with D unresolved. CDR1 SGHTA and CDR2 FQGTGA come from the germline V gene. The CDR3 runs to 13 residues. V was trimmed by 0 bases and J by 8 bases, leaving 10 bases between them. The CDR3 loop is CASSLTTATGYTF. CDR3 DNA: TGTGCCAGCAGCTTAACGACGGCAACCGGCTACACCTTC.

The rearrangement uses TRBV5-1 and TRBJ1-3; perhaps TRBD1 as D (5 bases). V was cut by 5 bases and J by 0 bases, with 21 bases left in between. Per germline, CDR1 SGHRS and CDR2 YFSETQ. The CDR3 sequence is 18 residues long. DNA for the CDR3: TGCGCCAGCAGTTTAGGCGCCACGGGACGAACCTCTGGAAACACCATATATTTT. Translation: CASSLGATGRTSGNTIYF.

This chain connects TRBV14 to TRBJ2-5; tentatively, D is TRBD2 (6 bases). The germline V gene encodes CDR1 SGHDN and CDR2 FVKESK. The CDR3 covers 14 residues. V lost 4 bases and J 4 bases, leaving 13 bases between the germline ends. CDR3 DNA: TGTGCCAGCAGCCTCGGGAGATTAAGAGAGACCCAGTACTTC. This sequence encodes CASSLGRLRETQYF. Filled out from reference TRBV14 and TRBJ2-5, the complete variable domain reads EAGVTQFPSHSVIEKGQTVTLRCDPISGHDNLYWYRRVMGKEIKFLLHFVKESKQDESGMPNNRFLAERTGGTYSTLKVQPAELEDSGVYFCASSLGRLRETQYFGPGTRLLVL.

The chain has TRBV7-8 and TRBJ2-7; 15 positions agree with TRBD2. CDR3 length: 17 residues. Germline CDR1 reads SGHVS; CDR2 reads FQNEAQ. Losses at the gene ends were 5 bases for V and 2 bases for J; bases not matched to a gene: 7. The CDR3 DNA reads as TGTGCCAGCAGCAGACGAGGGACTAGCGGGAGGACCTACGAGCAGTACTTC. Encoded protein: CASSRRGTSGRTYEQYF.

This sequence joins TRBV7-9 and TRBJ1-4; 8 nucleotides align to TRBD1. After removal of 5 bases from V and 4 bases from J, the junction contained 3 bases not matched to a gene. Per germline, CDR1 SEHNR and CDR2 FQNEAQ (reference sequence). The CDR3 covers 14 residues. CDR3: CASSRDRINEKLFF. CDR3 bases: TGTGCCAGCAGCAGGGACAGGATTAATGAAAAACTGTTTTTT.

CDR3 in DNA: TGTGCCAGCAGCGTAGAGTCAGGGGCGTTTTATGGAGCTTTCTTT. Its translation is CASSVESGAFYGAFF. The chain has TRBV9 and TRBJ1-1; a weak D match, TRBD1 (6 bases). CDR1 and CDR2 from the germline V gene are SGDLS and YYNGEE. There are 15 residues in the CDR3. The germline V and J ends were trimmed by 0 bases and 10 bases, with 19 bases remaining between them.